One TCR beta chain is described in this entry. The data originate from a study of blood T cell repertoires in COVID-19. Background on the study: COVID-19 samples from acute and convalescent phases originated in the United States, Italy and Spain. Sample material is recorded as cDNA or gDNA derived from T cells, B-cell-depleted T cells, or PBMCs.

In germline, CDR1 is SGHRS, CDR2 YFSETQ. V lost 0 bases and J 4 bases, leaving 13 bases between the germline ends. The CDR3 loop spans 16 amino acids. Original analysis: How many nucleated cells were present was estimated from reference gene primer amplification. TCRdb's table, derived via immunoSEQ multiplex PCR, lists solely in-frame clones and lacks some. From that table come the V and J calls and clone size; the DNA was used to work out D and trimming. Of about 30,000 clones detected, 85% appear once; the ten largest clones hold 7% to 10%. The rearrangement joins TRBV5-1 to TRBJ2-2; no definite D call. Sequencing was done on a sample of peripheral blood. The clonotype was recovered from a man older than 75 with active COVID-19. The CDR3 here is CASSLGPTWSTGELFF. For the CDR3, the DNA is TGCGCCAGCAGCTTGGGTCCGACTTGGAGCACCGGGGAGCTGTTTTTT.